This T cell receptor (beta chain) was recorded in a study of cytotoxic CD8 clonotypes in ibrutinib-treated CLL (dated by TCRdb to 2020 to 2023). Regarding the complete study: The cohort was composed of 10 to 11 relapsed/refractory and around 15 treatment-naive patients; IGHV unmutated status was identified in approximately 17 patients. Responses were partial in around 24 patients and complete in 2; after median approximately 5.5 years follow-up, roughly 14 stayed in remission and about 12 progressed. Samples at response were collected after a median of about 12 months of treatment, with a range of roughly 6 to 40 months. Cryopreserved peripheral blood mononuclear cells were collected at three points: before therapy, at response, and at either sustained remission or disease progression. All remission and progressive disease samples were collected while patients were still receiving ibrutinib. Longitudinal samples were available for 26 of the 86 trial participants. An average of around 260,000 productive templates and approximately 91,000 productive rearrangements was obtained per sample. The paper's findings and limits, for the study overall: At baseline, clonality was higher than in age-matched healthy donors and showed a strong correlation with circulating CD8+ T-cell counts. Sustained-remission and progressing patients did not have matched sampling times, and lymph node repertoires were not examined. At ibrutinib response clonality went up, during sustained remission it held steady, and at progression it dropped back toward baseline. Public clonotypes were rare and either contracted or stayed stable during treatment, and the rise in clonality at ibrutinib response reflected the expansion of private clonotypes.

The CDR3 has 15 amino acids, counting the end cysteine and phenylalanine. The CDR3 DNA has 45 bases and is translated from base 1. V lost 4 bases and J lost 2 bases; the stretch between them is 13 bases long. Sequences MGHRA (CDR1) and YSYEKL (CDR2) are obtained from the germline V gene. The goal of deep resolution MiSeq sequencing was a depth between 1 in 1 million and 1 in 200,000 T cells, and coverage averaged 10x per clonotype. The immunoSEQ hsTCRB Kit was used to generate TCR beta libraries. The original pipeline was this. ImmunoSEQ Data Assistant and ImmunoSEQ Analyzer were used for data analysis, and V, D and J genes were assigned according to IMGT definitions. Clonality, with values ranging from 0 to 1, was calculated as one minus the normalized Shannon entropy of productive rearrangement frequencies. Only overrepresented clonotypes making up at least 0.05% of each patient's repertoire were included in the public clonotype analysis. Some 14 age-matched healthy donor repertoires from immuneACCESS served as clonality controls. TCRdb obtained this table from immuneACCESS and retained in-frame rearrangements with V and J assigned. These tables miss some clones; where compared with another copy, unresolved V genes account for less than half of the shortfall, and the remainder is unexplained. V, J and clone size are taken as reported in that table, and D and trimming were inferred from the DNA itself. In all, the sample holds 24,000 or so clones, and about 67% of those were seen once. The ten largest make up roughly half of the sample.

The table lists this clone with a few counts. Its antigen remains unidentified. No per-base quality is available; no much larger clone lies one base away. The sample's time point label, decoded: about twelve months on ibrutinib. For TCR beta library preparation, roughly 2.1 micrograms of genomic DNA was extracted from cryopreserved PBMCs. Longitudinal blood samples from CLL patients receiving ibrutinib monotherapy were subjected to high-throughput TCR beta sequencing. Patients were enrolled in a phase 2 open-label single-center ibrutinib monotherapy trial. This clonotype originated in a human donor with chronic lymphocytic leukemia. The source was PBMCs, collected after 12 months of ibrutinib treatment. This chain is built from TRBV4-1 and TRBJ2-3, with the D gene not clear enough to name. CDR3 loop: CASSRQRTTTDTQYF. The sequenced DNA is TGCGCCAGCAGCCGTCAACGGACCACCACAGATACGCAGTATTTT.